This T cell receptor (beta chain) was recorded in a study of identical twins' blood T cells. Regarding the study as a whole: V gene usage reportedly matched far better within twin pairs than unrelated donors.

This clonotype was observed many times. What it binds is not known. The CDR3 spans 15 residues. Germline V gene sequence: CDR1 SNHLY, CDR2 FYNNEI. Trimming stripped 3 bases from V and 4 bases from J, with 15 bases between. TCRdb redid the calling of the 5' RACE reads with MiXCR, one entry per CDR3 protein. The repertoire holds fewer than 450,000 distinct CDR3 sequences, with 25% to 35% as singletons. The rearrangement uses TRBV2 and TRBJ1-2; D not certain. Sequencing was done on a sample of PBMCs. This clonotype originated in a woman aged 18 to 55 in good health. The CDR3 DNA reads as TGTGCCAGCAGTGAGCTTGGGCCGCCTACCTATGGCTACACCTTC. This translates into CASSELGPPTYGYTF. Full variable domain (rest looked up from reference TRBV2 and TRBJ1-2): EPEVTQTPSHQVTQMGQEVILRCVPISNHLYFYWYRQILGQKVEFLVSFYNNEISEKSEIFDDQFSVERPDGSNFTLKIRSTKLEDSAMYFCASSELGPPTYGYTFGSGTRLTVV.